The next 16 T cell receptor beta chains were all read from a single sample in a study of STAT5B mutations in CD4+ large granular lymphocyte leukemia. Only in-frame clones appear in the TCRdb table, and some are missing; sequencing was by immunoSEQ multiplex PCR. The sample lists 40,000 to 55,000 clones; 84% were seen once. The specimen was CD4+ T cells from blood buffy coats. These receptor sequences come from a human donor in good health.

This clone has more than one count but fewer than ten. The chain joins TRBV29-1 to TRBJ1-5, with D tentatively TRBD1 (5 bases). The germline gives CDR1 SQVTM, CDR2 ANQGSEA. Trimming removed 4 bases at V and 5 bases at J, with 12 bases between. The CDR3 is made up of 13 amino acids. CDR3 sequence reads: CSVGGGSDQPQHF. In DNA form, the CDR3 reads TGCAGCGTTGGGGGGGGGAGTGATCAGCCCCAGCATTTT.

The V call is TRBV11-2, the J call TRBJ1-4, with no clear D. The CDR3 totals 15 residues. V gave up 3 bases and J gave up 0 bases, with 8 bases separating them. CDR1 SGHAT and CDR2 FQNNGV come from the germline V gene. Written as DNA, the CDR3 is TGTGCCAGCAGCTTGGGTCAGACAACTAATGAAAAACTGTTTTTT. Translation gives CASSLGQTTNEKLFF.

CDR3 nucleotide sequence: TGTGCCAGCAGCCCACGCCCGGAAGCCTACGAGCAGTACTTC. It is translated as CASSPRPEAYEQYF. The chain has TRBV11-3 and TRBJ2-7; D unclear. Trimming removed 5 bases at V and 2 bases at J, with 13 bases between. Germline CDR1 and CDR2: SGHNT and YENEEA. This CDR3 contains 14 residues.

The rearrangement joins TRBV7-3 to TRBJ2-3, with D perhaps TRBD1 (6 bases). V was trimmed by 5 bases and J by 6 bases, leaving 15 bases between them. From germline, CDR1 is SGHTA and CDR2 FQGTGA. The CDR3 consists of 14 residues. The CDR3 sequence: CASSPDRFTDTQYF. The DNA for the CDR3 is TGTGCCAGCAGCCCAGACAGGTTCACGGATACGCAGTATTTT.

This chain links TRBV29-1 with TRBJ2-7; D not certain. Looked up from germline, CDR1 is SQVTM and CDR2 is ANQGSEA. This CDR3 region has 14 residues. Trimming shortened V by 7 bases and J by 4 bases, and 20 bases separated the two germline ends. Here the CDR3 reads CSAQDPIILYEQYF. The CDR3 DNA follows: TGCAGCGCTCAGGACCCCATCATCCTTTACGAGCAGTACTTC.

This clone showed up just a few times. This chain connects TRBV11-1 to TRBJ2-2, with D perhaps matching TRBD1 or TRBD2 (5 bases each). The CDR3 is 15 residues long. Germline V lookup: CDR1 SGHAT, CDR2 FQDESV (reference sequence). V was shortened by 5 bases and J by 4 bases, with 14 bases between the two germline ends. The CDR3 loop reads CASSLGATFTGELFF. The DNA for the CDR3 is TGTGCCAGCAGCCTCGGGGCGACATTCACCGGGGAGCTGTTTTTT.

The V gene is TRBV7-2, the J gene TRBJ2-5, with D perhaps TRBD1 (6 bases). V gave up 7 bases and J gave up 6 bases, with 18 bases separating them. Germline CDR1 SGHTA, CDR2 FQGNSA. The CDR3 loop spans 14 amino acids. The CDR3 region is CASTTSQGLKTQYF. Written as DNA, the CDR3 is TGTGCCAGCACCACCAGCCAGGGGTTAAAGACCCAGTACTTC.

The CDR3 sequence: CASSLGSVNTGELFF. The CDR3 DNA reads TGTGCCAGCAGCTTAGGGTCCGTTAACACCGGGGAGCTGTTTTTT. V is TRBV7-3 and J is TRBJ2-2; no firm D call. This CDR3 spans 15 amino acids. V was shortened by 2 bases and J by 2 bases, with 9 bases between the two germline ends. Germline CDR1 and CDR2: SGHTA and FQGTGA.

The chain carries TRBV10-3 and TRBJ2-7; TRBD1 matches 11 bases. The junction had 8 bases not matched to a gene; V was cut back by 10 bases and J by 6 bases. The CDR3 has 13 amino acids. Looked up from germline, CDR1 is ENHRY and CDR2 is SYGVKD. In DNA, the CDR3 is TGTGCCACCGGACAGGGGGCTCCGTCCGAGCAGTACTTC. Translated: CATGQGAPSEQYF.

This clone was seen just once. The CDR3 reads CATKPGLSSYEQYF. For the CDR3, the DNA is TGTGCCACGAAACCGGGACTCAGCTCCTACGAGCAGTACTTC. The rearrangement joins TRBV2 to TRBJ2-7, with D maybe TRBD2 (6 bases). CDR1 and CDR2 (germline): SNHLY, FYNNEI. V was pared by 10 bases and J by 0 bases, with 16 bases between. The CDR3 extends over 14 amino acids.

V gene TRBV15 combines with J gene TRBJ2-7, with no clear D. The CDR3 is 14 amino acids. The germline V gene has CDR1 LNHNV and CDR2 YYDKDF (reference sequence). Trimming stripped 1 base from V and 9 bases from J, with 16 bases between. In DNA form, the CDR3 reads TGTGCCACCAGCAGAGGGGGTGAAACTTCTTGGCAGTACTTC. This translates into CATSRGGETSWQYF. Combining the CDR3 with reference TRBV15 and TRBJ2-7 gives the whole variable domain DAMVIQNPRYQVTQFGKPVTLSCSQTLNHNVMYWYQQKSSQAPKLLFHYYDKDFNNEADTPDNFQSRRPNTSFCFLDIRSPGLGDTAMYLCATSRGGETSWQYFGPGTRLTVT.

Only one count was recorded for this clone. The V call is TRBV4-2, the J call TRBJ2-3; no definite D call. V gave up 1 base and J gave up 3 bases, with 5 bases separating them. CDR1 and CDR2 (germline): LGHNA, YNFKEQ. The CDR3 length is 13 residues. CDR3 DNA sequence: TGTGCCAGCAGCCAAGTGGGGACAGATACGCAGTATTTT. As protein: CASSQVGTDTQYF.

This clone was detected a few times. This chain connects TRBV5-4 to TRBJ1-6; 7 nucleotides align to TRBD1. Germline V gene sequence: CDR1 SGHNT, CDR2 YYREEE (reference sequence). This CDR3 is built from 14 residues. V lost 2 bases to trimming and J lost 9 bases; unmatched junction nucleotides: 5. Here the CDR3 DNA reads TGTGCCAGCAGCTTAGGGGGCTCGGGTTCACCCCTCCACTTT. As protein: CASSLGGSGSPLHF. Filled out from reference TRBV5-4 and TRBJ1-6, the complete variable domain reads ETGVTQSPTHLIKTRGQQVTLRCSSQSGHNTVSWYQQALGQGPQFIFQYYREEENGRGNFPPRFSGLQFPNYSSELNVNALELDDSALYLCASSLGGSGSPLHFGNGTRLTVT.

This clone has just one count. The chain links TRBV10-3 to TRBJ2-3; no firm D call. CDR1 is ENHRY and CDR2 is SYGVKD in the germline V gene. V was shortened by 7 bases and J by 5 bases, with 10 bases between the two germline ends. The CDR3 sequence is 12 residues long. The CDR3 sequence is CAITDGIDTQYF. For the CDR3, the DNA is TGTGCCATCACCGATGGGATAGATACGCAGTATTTT.

This clone was seen more than once but under ten times. V usage is TRBV18 and J usage is TRBJ2-7, with 9 bases fitting TRBD1. V lost 2 bases to trimming and J lost 5 bases; unmatched junction nucleotides: 7. The CDR3 loop spans 15 amino acids. The germline CDR1 and CDR2 sequences are KGHSH and LQKENI. The CDR3 nucleotides read TGTGCCAGCTCACCAAACCGGGACAGGGACAACGAGCAGTACTTC. Translating gives CASSPNRDRDNEQYF.

The chain employs TRBV30 and TRBJ1-2; the D is unclear. V lost 0 bases and J lost 1, with 6 bases in between. Germline-derived CDR1 and CDR2 are GTSNPN and SVGIG (reference sequence). The CDR3 extends over 13 amino acids. Here the CDR3 DNA reads TGTGCCTGGAGTGTCTCCCTTAACTATGGCTACACCTTC. This gives the protein CAWSVSLNYGYTF.